This is a list of T cell receptor beta chains from one sample in a study of shared clonotypes between healthy human individuals. The method was immunoSEQ multiplex PCR; TCRdb's version includes in-frame clones alone and lacks a portion of them. The sample consists of around 430,000 clones, around 75% of them appearing once. Sample: PBMCs. The receptors derive from a woman in her forties in good health. Some clones in this sample may be carry-over from other donors' samples. CDR3s include the opening cysteine and the closing phenylalanine or tryptophan. The D gene is left open where the match is weak. Clone size is shown for a subset of rows, as once, few, many or a class of expanded clone.

d_call: NA; j_call: TRBJ1-1; clone_size: once; v_call: TRBV9; cdr3_aa: CASSPRGGNTEAFF; cdr3_nt: TGTGCCAGCAGCCCTCGTGGGGGGAACACTGAAGCTTTCTTT
d_call: NA; j_call: TRBJ1-2; clone_size: NA; v_call: TRBV5-1; cdr3_aa: CASSLGYGYTF; cdr3_nt: TGCGCCAGCAGCTTGGGGTATGGCTACACCTTC
d_call: TRBD2; j_call: TRBJ2-1; clone_size: NA; v_call: TRBV5-1; cdr3_aa: CASTLEGAGAYNEQFF; cdr3_nt: TGCGCCAGCACCCTCGAGGGAGCGGGAGCCTACAATGAGCAGTTCTTC
d_call: TRBD1; j_call: TRBJ2-1; clone_size: NA; v_call: TRBV28; cdr3_aa: CASSPPGQVYNEQFF; cdr3_nt: TGTGCCAGCAGTCCGCCGGGACAGGTTTACAATGAGCAGTTCTTC
d_call: NA; j_call: TRBJ1-2; clone_size: once; v_call: TRBV4-3; cdr3_aa: CASSPEGGRVGYGYTF; cdr3_nt: TGCGCCAGCAGCCCTGAAGGCGGGAGGGTGGGCTATGGCTACACCTTC
d_call: TRBD2; j_call: TRBJ2-1; clone_size: NA; v_call: TRBV2; cdr3_aa: CASSLAGVRNEQFF; cdr3_nt: TGTGCCAGCAGTCTAGCGGGAGTAAGAAATGAGCAGTTCTTC
d_call: NA; j_call: TRBJ2-3; clone_size: NA; v_call: TRBV9; cdr3_aa: CASSPRLALYTDTQYF; cdr3_nt: TGTGCCAGCAGCCCGAGACTCGCACTTTACACAGATACGCAGTATTTT
d_call: NA; j_call: TRBJ2-3; clone_size: NA; v_call: TRBV15; cdr3_aa: CATSSLLSDTQYF; cdr3_nt: TGTGCCACCAGCAGCCTACTCTCCGATACGCAGTATTTT
d_call: TRBD2; j_call: TRBJ2-2; clone_size: NA; v_call: TRBV6-6; cdr3_aa: CASTDPGGGTGELFF; cdr3_nt: TGTGCCAGCACTGACCCGGGAGGGGGCACCGGGGAGCTGTTTTTT
d_call: TRBD1; j_call: TRBJ1-2; clone_size: NA; v_call: TRBV28; cdr3_aa: CASNALGGRGYTF; cdr3_nt: TGTGCCAGCAACGCCTTAGGGGGCCGGGGCTACACCTTC
d_call: NA; j_call: TRBJ1-5; clone_size: many; v_call: TRBV29-1; cdr3_aa: CSVGEQYSNQPQHF; cdr3_nt: TGCAGCGTTGGAGAGCAATATAGCAATCAGCCCCAGCATTTT
d_call: NA; j_call: TRBJ2-1; clone_size: NA; v_call: TRBV9; cdr3_aa: CASSPRDWASYNEQFF; cdr3_nt: TGTGCCAGCAGCCCCCGGGACTGGGCCTCCTACAATGAGCAGTTCTTC
d_call: NA; j_call: TRBJ1-6; clone_size: NA; v_call: TRBV6-1; cdr3_aa: CASSEGRRGFYSPLHF; cdr3_nt: TGTGCCAGCAGTGAAGGACGTAGGGGATTTTATTCACCCCTCCACTTT